This T cell receptor (beta chain) was recovered during a study of blood T cell repertoires in COVID-19. The wider study: COVID-19 samples, acute and convalescent, were from the United States, Italy and Spain. T cells, B-cell-depleted T cells, or PBMCs provided the cDNA or gDNA that served as material.

Germline CDR1 reads SGHAT; CDR2 reads FQNNGV. Trimming left V 1 base short and J 8 bases short, with 9 bases between. CDR3 size: 14 residues. Authors' processing steps: The assay estimated nucleated cells by amplifying reference gene primers. Here immunoSEQ multiplex PCR was the method, and the copy in TCRdb shows in-frame clones only, minus some. The D gene and trimming were derived from the DNA, and the V and J assignments and clone size from that table. In the table there are roughly 99,000 clones, approximately 88% of which are singletons. Sequenced sample: peripheral blood. The V gene is TRBV11-2, the J gene TRBJ1-6, with D possibly being TRBD1 (5 bases). The sequence was collected from a man between 50 and 59 years old with active or convalescent COVID-19. The CDR3 reads CASSLVGRDSPLHF. Written as DNA, the CDR3 is TGTGCCAGCAGCTTAGTGGGCAGGGATTCACCCCTCCACTTT.